Presented here are 11 T cell receptor beta chains from one specimen sequenced in a study of cytomegalovirus exposure and HLA in healthy donors. PCR involved 60 Vbeta and 13 Jbeta primers. Produced via immunoSEQ multiplex PCR; TCRdb's table is partial and in-frame only. The profile shows 65,000 to 70,000 clones, around 68% of them singletons. The sample was PBMCs. The source is a woman in her 30s in good health and CMV-seronegative.

The chain is built from TRBV9 and TRBJ1-2, with D possibly TRBD1 on 6 matching bases. Germline V gene data show CDR1 as SGDLS and CDR2 as YYNGEE. Trimming removed 3 bases at V and 4 bases at J, with 13 bases between. The CDR3 covers 14 residues. The CDR3 DNA reads as TGTGCCAGCAGCGGATTGGACAGTTTCTATGGCTACACCTTC. It yields the protein CASSGLDSFYGYTF.

CDR3 region: CASSPRGQPQHF. In nucleotides, the CDR3 is TGTGCCAGCAGCCCCAGGGGTCAGCCCCAGCATTTT. The rearrangement joins TRBV7-2 to TRBJ1-5; TRBD1 might be the D (6 bases). Trimming shortened V by 5 bases and J by 6 bases, and 8 bases separated the two germline ends. CDR1 and CDR2 from the germline V gene are SGHTA and FQGNSA. This CDR3 spans 12 amino acids.

The V call is TRBV14, the J call TRBJ2-1, with TRBD1 identical over 10 bases. CDR1 and CDR2 from the germline V gene are SGHDN and FVKESK. The ends lost 2 bases at V and 10 bases at J; junction bases unmatched: 11. This CDR3 has 16 amino acids. The CDR3 DNA reads TGTGCCAGCAGCCAAAGCTTCCGGGACAGGGGTTGGGAGCAGTTCTTC. It encodes CASSQSFRDRGWEQFF.

This chain connects TRBV4-3 to TRBJ2-4; D might be TRBD1 (5 bases). The V gene lost 0 bases and the J gene lost 8 bases, with 26 bases spanning the gap. In germline, CDR1 is LGHNA, CDR2 YSLEER. CDR3 size: 19 residues. CDR3 amino acids: CASSQDPLRTGSAKYIQYF. In nucleotides, the CDR3 is TGCGCCAGCAGCCAAGATCCCCTAAGAACAGGTTCCGCGAAGTACATTCAGTACTTC.

This chain connects TRBV14 to TRBJ2-3; D might be TRBD2 (6 bases). The germline CDR1 and CDR2 sequences are SGHDN and FVKESK. There are 17 residues in the CDR3. Trimming took 3 bases from V and 0 from J, leaving 16 bases between them. CDR3 in amino acids: CASSHLGSGTSTDTQYF. The CDR3 region has the DNA TGTGCCAGCAGCCATTTGGGGAGTGGGACTAGCACAGATACGCAGTATTTT.

J is TRBJ1-5 and V is TRBV2, with a possible D match to TRBD1 (5 bases). V lost 2 bases and J 5 bases, leaving 10 bases between the germline ends. This CDR3 comprises 14 residues. Germline V gene sequence: CDR1 SNHLY, CDR2 FYNNEI. CDR3 sequence: CASSEQGPDQPQHF. The CDR3 nucleotides read TGTGCCAGCAGTGAACAGGGTCCGGATCAGCCCCAGCATTTT. Together with reference TRBV2 and TRBJ1-5, the CDR3 gives the full variable domain: EPEVTQTPSHQVTQMGQEVILRCVPISNHLYFYWYRQILGQKVEFLVSFYNNEISEKSEIFDDQFSVERPDGSNFTLKIRSTKLEDSAMYFCASSEQGPDQPQHFGDGTRLSIL.

The chain is built from TRBV7-5 and TRBJ2-3; the DNA was not compared with TRBD2, the D call given in the table. TRBV7-5 is given as a pseudogene. This CDR3 contains 16 residues. CDR3 protein: CARSYCPSQLSGTQYF. DNA of the CDR3: TGTGCCAGAAGCTATTGCCCTAGCCAGTTATCAGGTACGCAGTATTTT.

This chain links TRBV9 with TRBJ2-3; the match to TRBD2 covers 9 bases. This CDR3 is built from 19 residues. The V gene's germline CDR1 is SGDLS and CDR2 YYNGEE. The V gene end was trimmed by 0 bases and the J gene end by 3 bases; junction bases not matched to a gene: 14. CDR3 bases: TGTGCCAGCAGCGTAGGATTTGCGGGGGGGCAGGGTGGGACAGATACGCAGTATTTT. Its translation: CASSVGFAGGQGGTDTQYF.

This chain joins TRBV29-1 and TRBJ2-3; 7 bases line up with TRBD1. The CDR3 covers 13 residues. Germline trimming cut 6 bases from V and 5 bases from J; bases unmatched to any gene: 8. Germline V gene data show CDR1 as SQVTM and CDR2 as ANQGSEA. The DNA of the CDR3 is TGCAGCGTGGCAAAGGGGGCAGGAGATACGCAGTATTTT. It codes for CSVAKGAGDTQYF.

This clone was counted a few times. The chain links TRBV28 to TRBJ2-7; D is unresolved. Trimming shortened V by 2 bases and J by 0 bases, and 5 bases separated the two germline ends. CDR3 size: 13 residues. The V gene's germline CDR1 is MDHEN and CDR2 SYDVKM. CDR3 DNA sequence: TGTGCCAGCAGTTTACTTAGCTCCTACGAGCAGTACTTC. Residues: CASSLLSSYEQYF. Full variable domain (remainder filled in from reference TRBV28 and TRBJ2-7): DVKVTQSSRYLVKRTGEKVFLECVQDMDHENMFWYRQDPGLGLRLIYFSYDVKMKEKGDIPEGYSVSREKKERFSLILESASTNQTSMYLCASSLLSSYEQYFGPGTRLTVT.

The chain uses TRBV28 and TRBJ2-7, with D possibly being TRBD2 (5 bases). This CDR3 comprises 13 residues. CDR1 MDHEN and CDR2 SYDVKM come from the germline V gene. The V end lost 5 bases, the J end lost 6 bases, and 14 bases lay between the germline ends. CDR3 DNA sequence: TGTGCCAGCAGTCTGGACGAGGGTTCCGAGCAGTACTTC. Its protein is CASSLDEGSEQYF.